These T cell receptor beta chains were read from a single sample in a study of T cell responses to AZD1222 COVID-19 vaccine. TCRdb's copy holds only in-frame clones and misses some; the assay was immunoSEQ multiplex PCR. The sample includes 140,000 to 150,000 clones, over 75% of them seen just once. Sample: peripheral blood, taken 28 days after the second dose of the MenACWY control vaccine. These receptors all stem from an adult who received the MenACWY meningococcal vaccine as a control. The CDR3 runs from the conserved cysteine through the conserved F or W. The D gene is left open where the match is weak. Size is stated for part of the rows, as once, few or many counts, or as a class when the clone is expanded.

abundance	v_gene	j_gene	d_gene	CDR3aa	CDR3nt
few	TRBV2	TRBJ1-5	-	CASSDRVGNQPQHF	TGTGCCAGCAGTGACAGGGTTGGGAATCAGCCCCAGCATTTT
once	TRBV6-2/TRBV6-3	TRBJ1-5	-	CASSFDGRVGQPQHF	TGTGCCAGCAGTTTCGATGGGAGGGTCGGTCAGCCCCAGCATTTT
-	TRBV18	TRBJ2-7	TRBD1	CASSTGQGPSYEQYF	TGTGCCAGCTCAACAGGACAGGGCCCTTCATACGAGCAGTACTTC
few	TRBV19	TRBJ1-3	-	CASSIRPGPSGNTIYF	TGTGCCAGTAGTATACGTCCCGGACCCTCTGGAAACACCATATATTTT
-	TRBV30	TRBJ2-6	-	CASLPGSSGANVLTF	TGTGCCTCCCTCCCCGGGAGCTCTGGGGCCAACGTCCTGACTTTC
few	TRBV3-1/TRBV3-2	TRBJ1-4	-	CASSPSGAAEKLFF	TGTGCCAGCAGCCCTTCGGGGGCCGCTGAAAAACTGTTTTTT
-	TRBV5-1	TRBJ1-2	-	CASSFFGEDYGYTF	TGCGCCAGCAGCTTTTTCGGGGAAGACTATGGCTACACCTTC
few	TRBV21-1	TRBJ1-6	-	CASSKLVNSPLHF	TGTGCCAGCAGCAAATTAGTAAATTCACCCCTCCACTTT
few	TRBV7-2	TRBJ2-7	-	CASSFGRVSYEQYF	TGTGCCAGCAGCTTTGGTCGGGTGTCCTACGAGCAGTACTTC
few	TRBV28	TRBJ1-1	-	CASSWAIYPEAFF	TGTGCCAGCAGTTGGGCCATATACCCTGAAGCTTTCTTT
-	TRBV6-5	TRBJ1-2	-	CASKPGTEGIGYTF	TGTGCCAGTAAACCGGGGACGGAGGGTATAGGCTACACCTTC
-	TRBV12-3/TRBV12-4	TRBJ2-1	-	CASSLGFNEQFF	TGTGCCAGCAGTCTCGGGTTCAATGAGCAGTTCTTC
few	TRBV25-1	TRBJ1-1	-	CASSDPARGLAFF	TGTGCCAGCAGTGACCCTGCCCGAGGTTTGGCTTTCTTT
-	TRBV7-3	TRBJ2-3	-	CASSPLPAARTDTQYF	TGTGCCAGCAGCCCCCTCCCAGCGGCCCGCACAGATACGCAGTATTTT
-	TRBV29-1	TRBJ1-2	-	CSVERGAIYGYTF	TGCAGCGTTGAACGGGGCGCTATCTATGGCTACACCTTC
-	TRBV4-1	TRBJ2-3	TRBD1	CASSLQRQGRDTQYF	TGCGCCAGCAGCCTGCAAAGACAGGGTAGAGATACGCAGTATTTT
-	TRBV28	TRBJ1-1	TRBD1	CASSKYSRGVRSEAFF	TGTGCCAGCAGTAAATACTCCAGGGGGGTAAGATCTGAAGCTTTCTTT
-	TRBV11-3	TRBJ2-5	-	CASSLDPSETQYF	TGTGCCAGCAGCTTAGACCCCTCTGAGACCCAGTACTTC
-	TRBV9	TRBJ1-2	-	CASSVGGYGYTF	TGTGCCAGCAGCGTAGGAGGGTATGGCTACACCTTC
-	TRBV29-1	TRBJ2-3	TRBD1	CSVGQGAGDTQYF	TGCAGCGTTGGACAGGGGGCGGGAGATACGCAGTATTTT
-	TRBV11-2	TRBJ1-5	-	CASNRVLSNQPQHF	TGTGCCAGCAACAGGGTCCTCAGCAATCAGCCCCAGCATTTT
-	TRBV28	TRBJ2-1	-	CATAGRIRGVEEQFF	TGTGCCACCGCAGGGAGAATTAGGGGAGTAGAAGAGCAGTTCTTC
-	TRBV6-5	TRBJ2-1	TRBD1	CASRTGNSYNEQFF	TGTGCCAGTAGGACAGGGAACTCCTACAATGAGCAGTTCTTC
-	TRBV7-9	TRBJ1-4	TRBD1	CASSLRDRGGEKLFF	TGTGCCAGCAGCCTTAGAGACAGGGGGGGAGAAAAACTGTTTTTT
-	TRBV6-5	TRBJ2-5	TRBD1	CASRETGLETQYF	TGTGCCAGCAGGGAGACAGGGCTGGAGACCCAGTACTTC
few	TRBV4-3	TRBJ1-6	-	CASSQEAGKNSPLHF	TGCGCCAGCAGCCAAGAGGCAGGGAAGAATTCACCCCTCCACTTT
-	TRBV9	TRBJ2-5	-	CASSSGGSETQYF	TGTGCCAGCAGCTCAGGAGGCTCAGAGACCCAGTACTTC
once	TRBV27	TRBJ2-1	TRBD2	CASSETGGWEQFF	TGTGCCAGCTCGGAGACGGGGGGTTGGGAGCAGTTCTTC
-	TRBV7-9	TRBJ1-2	TRBD1	CASSLSRGRRGYTF	TGTGCCAGCAGCTTATCTAGGGGGCGCCGAGGCTACACCTTC
-	TRBV7-9	TRBJ1-5	-	CASSRDNQPQHF	TGTGCCAGCAGTCGAGACAATCAGCCCCAGCATTTT
-	TRBV11-3	TRBJ1-2	TRBD1	CASSPTGEFGGYTF	TGTGCCAGCAGCCCGACAGGGGAGTTTGGTGGCTACACCTTC
-	TRBV6-2/TRBV6-3	TRBJ1-1	-	CASSLRVGGTEAFF	TGTGCCAGCAGCCTCAGGGTTGGCGGCACTGAAGCTTTCTTT
-	TRBV7-2	TRBJ1-4	TRBD1	CASSPTGTVGERLFF	TGTGCCAGCAGCCCTACCGGGACAGTCGGTGAAAGACTGTTTTTT
once	TRBV6-6	TRBJ2-4	TRBD2	CASSPSRTSGRTPTKNIQYF	TGTGCCAGCAGCCCCTCCCGGACTAGCGGAAGGACCCCTACCAAAAACATTCAGTACTTC
-	TRBV9	TRBJ1-3	-	CASRAHATGNTIYF	TGTGCCAGCAGGGCCCACGCAACTGGAAACACCATATATTTT
few	TRBV7-3	TRBJ2-1	-	CASSPTVADAYNEQFF	TGTGCCAGCAGCCCAACGGTAGCCGATGCCTACAATGAGCAGTTCTTC
-	TRBV29-1	TRBJ2-1	-	CSLGGMIYNEQFF	TGCAGCTTAGGGGGAATGATCTACAATGAGCAGTTCTTC
-	TRBV20-1	TRBJ2-5	-	CSASSPGAGETQYF	TGCAGTGCTAGTAGTCCGGGGGCCGGGGAGACCCAGTACTTC
-	TRBV19	TRBJ2-1	TRBD1	CASSIEGAGEQFF	TGTGCCAGTAGTATTGAGGGGGCGGGTGAGCAGTTCTTC
-	TRBV10-3	TRBJ2-7	TRBD1	CASRRQGQGYEQYF	TGTGCTTCGAGAAGACAGGGCCAGGGGTACGAGCAGTACTTC
-	TRBV24-1	TRBJ2-7	-	CATSQTGLGYEQYF	TGTGCCACCAGCCAAACAGGGTTGGGTTACGAGCAGTACTTC
-	TRBV4-1	TRBJ2-2	-	CASSQDWTMTSANTGELFF	TGCGCCAGCAGCCAAGATTGGACAATGACGTCGGCGAACACCGGGGAGCTGTTTTTT
few	TRBV14	TRBJ1-6	-	CASSQIPGNNYNSPLHF	TGTGCCAGCAGCCAAATTCCCGGGAACAACTATAATTCACCCCTCCACTTT
-	TRBV19	TRBJ1-1	-	CASSIRITHTEAFF	TGTGCCAGTAGTATACGGATTACCCACACTGAAGCTTTCTTT